These 17 T cell receptor beta chains originate from one sample sequenced in a study of radiotherapy plus CTLA-4 blockade in lung cancer. The protocol was immunoSEQ multiplex PCR, while the TCRdb copy is restricted to in-frame clones and leaves out a portion. The data contain tens of thousands of clones, over 70% of them singletons. Sequenced material: peripheral blood, taken from a patient treated with radiotherapy plus ipilimumab. These receptors all stem from a human donor with non-small cell lung cancer who had a partial response to radiotherapy plus ipilimumab. Some clones in this sample may be carry-over from other donors' samples.

This rearrangement joins TRBV6-1 to TRBJ2-4, with no clear D. CDR3 size: 13 residues. Per germline, CDR1 MNHNS and CDR2 SASEGT. V was clipped by 2 bases and J by 6 bases, with 8 bases between them. CDR3 nucleotides: TGTGCCAGCAGTGAACCTCCTTTAAACATTCAGTACTTC. Residues: CASSEPPLNIQYF.

This clone has just a few counts. The same CDR3 also results from other DNA sequences found in this sample. V and J are TRBV29-1 and TRBJ1-1; TRBD1 agrees at 8 bases. This CDR3 has 12 residues. Germline-derived CDR1 and CDR2 are SQVTM and ANQGSEA. The V gene end was trimmed by 6 bases and the J gene end by 3 bases; junction bases not matched to a gene: 3. DNA of the CDR3: TGCAGCGTGGCGACAGGGGACACTGAAGCTTTCTTT. Its protein product is CSVATGDTEAFF.

This chain connects TRBV5-1 to TRBJ2-1, with D possibly TRBD2 on 7 matching bases. V was trimmed by 4 bases and J by 0 bases, leaving 14 bases between them. CDR3 length: 16 amino acids. Germline CDR1 reads SGHRS; CDR2 reads YFSETQ. CDR3 loop: CASSPRGGGSYNEQFF. For the CDR3, the DNA is TGCGCCAGCAGCCCCAGGGGCGGGGGCTCCTACAATGAGCAGTTCTTC.

The gene calls are TRBV29-1 and TRBJ2-1, with D uncertain. CDR3 length: 12 residues. V lost 4 bases and J lost 5, with 9 bases in between. Germline V lookup: CDR1 SQVTM, CDR2 ANQGSEA. Here the CDR3 reads CSVGPPNNEQFF. CDR3 bases: TGCAGCGTTGGGCCTCCCAACAATGAGCAGTTCTTC.

This chain uses TRBV6-6 with TRBJ2-1; a weak D match, TRBD1 (6 bases). This CDR3 is 15 amino acids long. Germline-derived CDR1 and CDR2 are MNHNY and SVGAGI (reference sequence). Trimming removed 4 bases from V and 2 bases from J, with 12 bases in between. The CDR3 region is CASSSDRLPYNEQFF. DNA for the CDR3: TGTGCCAGCAGTTCAGACAGGCTCCCCTACAATGAGCAGTTCTTC.

J is TRBJ2-7 and V is TRBV27; TRBD2 matches 7 bases. V was clipped by 7 bases and J by 2 bases; unmatched bases: 11. CDR1 is MNHEY and CDR2 is SMNVEV in the germline V gene (reference sequence). The CDR3 is made up of 15 amino acids. The CDR3: CASTKSGTTAYEQYF. For the CDR3, the DNA is TGTGCCAGCACTAAATCCGGGACTACAGCCTACGAGCAGTACTTC.

The CDR3 DNA follows: TGTGCCAGCAGCCAAGACACACGGGGTGGCAATCAGCCCCAGCATTTT. It translates to CASSQDTRGGNQPQHF. This sequence joins TRBV2 and TRBJ1-5; D is uncertain. This CDR3 has 16 residues. Germline CDR1 SNHLY, CDR2 FYNNEI. V lost 6 bases to trimming and J lost 2 bases, with 17 bases between them. Looking up the rest from reference TRBV2 and TRBJ1-5 gives the full variable domain: EPEVTQTPSHQVTQMGQEVILRCVPISNHLYFYWYRQILGQKVEFLVSFYNNEISEKSEIFDDQFSVERPDGSNFTLKIRSTKLEDSAMYFCASSQDTRGGNQPQHFGDGTRLSIL.

The chain has TRBV6-6 and TRBJ1-5; 8 nucleotides line up with TRBD1. Germline CDR1 and CDR2: MNHNY and SVGAGI (reference sequence). Trimming removed 6 bases from V and 2 bases from J; junction bases left unmatched: 3. The CDR3 consists of 14 residues. The CDR3 protein is CASSPTGGNQPQHF. CDR3 sequence (DNA): TGTGCCAGCAGCCCGACAGGGGGCAATCAGCCCCAGCATTTT.

This clone was seen a few times. J is TRBJ2-5 and V is TRBV7-2; 11 bases fit TRBD2. V trimming: 1 base; J trimming: 5 bases; junction bases outside the gene matches: 12. CDR1 is SGHTA, CDR2 FQGNSA, per germline. The CDR3 is made up of 18 amino acids. The CDR3 is CASSLVVRSGRASETQYF. The CDR3 DNA sequence: TGTGCCAGCAGCTTAGTAGTTCGTAGCGGGAGGGCCAGTGAGACCCAGTACTTC.

The chain is built from TRBV12-5 and TRBJ2-7; TRBD2 matches at 10 bases. The CDR3 is 15 residues long. From germline, CDR1 is LGHNT and CDR2 FRNRAP. The V and J ends lost 7 bases and 4 bases, in that order; junction bases with no gene match: 10. CDR3 DNA: TGTGCTAGTGAAGGGGGGGTGACTAGCGGGTACGAGCAGTACTTC. Encoded protein: CASEGGVTSGYEQYF.

The chain employs TRBV10-3 and TRBJ1-2; D uncertain. The V gene lost 7 bases and the J gene lost 7 bases, with 16 bases spanning the gap. Per germline, CDR1 ENHRY and CDR2 SYGVKD. This CDR3 is 13 amino acids long. CDR3 nucleotide sequence: TGTGCCATCAAGGAGCAGCTATCGTCTGGCTACACCTTC. As protein: CAIKEQLSSGYTF.

This clone occurred once. CDR3 coding DNA: TGTGCCAGCAGCCCCGACAGGGTGGGAACCATAGTTGAAAAACTGTTTTTT. Its protein product is CASSPDRVGTIVEKLFF. The chain employs TRBV2 and TRBJ1-4, with 7 bases lining up with TRBD1. Germline V gene lookup returns CDR1 SNHLY and CDR2 FYNNEI. The CDR3 has 17 residues. V lost 6 bases and J lost 7; bases outside the gene matches: 17.

This clone was seen only a few times. This chain links TRBV19 with TRBJ1-5; no definite D call. Trimming stripped 1 base from V and 6 bases from J, with 10 bases between. Germline CDR1 LNHDA, CDR2 SQIVND (reference sequence). The CDR3 has 14 amino acids. The CDR3 region has the DNA TGTGCCAGTAGTATAGCCGGCGGGTCTCAGCCCCAGCATTTT. As protein: CASSIAGGSQPQHF.

The rearrangement uses TRBV29-1 and TRBJ1-2; TRBD1 aligns across 7 bases. The germline gives CDR1 SQVTM, CDR2 ANQGSEA. The CDR3 length is 13 residues. The J segment lost 5 bases and the V segment lost 5 bases, leaving 8 bases of the junction unmatched. The CDR3 nucleotides are TGCAGCGTTCGCACAGGGGTGGAGTATGGCTACACCTTC. Its protein product is CSVRTGVEYGYTF.

This chain connects TRBV28 to TRBJ2-1; TRBD2 aligns across 7 bases. The germline CDR1 and CDR2 sequences are MDHEN and SYDVKM. The ends lost 3 bases at V and 11 bases at J; junction bases unmatched: 4. The CDR3 covers 12 residues. In DNA form, the CDR3 reads TGTGCCAGCAGTTTGGGAGCGGGGAAGCAGTTCTTC. Its translation: CASSLGAGKQFF.

V and J are TRBV5-1 and TRBJ1-3, with D possibly matching TRBD1 (5 bases). The CDR3 has 16 residues. Trimming shortened V by 1 base and J by 0 bases, and 11 bases separated the two germline ends. Germline CDR1 SGHRS, CDR2 YFSETQ. CDR3 coding DNA: TGCGCCAGCAGCTTGCAGGGTACCTACTCTGGAAACACCATATATTTT. Encoded protein: CASSLQGTYSGNTIYF.

The chain joins TRBV7-6 to TRBJ2-3; D is unresolved. Germline CDR1 is SGHVS and CDR2 is FNYEAQ. The CDR3 extends over 13 amino acids. V gave up 5 bases and J gave up 7 bases, with 13 bases separating them. The CDR3 nucleotides read TGTGCCAGCAGCCCACCTTCTAGAAATACGCAGTATTTT. Protein: CASSPPSRNTQYF.